This T cell receptor (beta chain) was identified in a study of shared T cell receptors in the human thymus. The CDR3 runs 15 residues. In germline, CDR1 is MNHNY, CDR2 SVGAGI (reference sequence). The trim removed 1 base at V and 6 bases at J, leaving 5 bases unmatched. TCRdb keeps only in-frame clones here, not all; method: immunoSEQ multiplex PCR. The repertoire holds 500,000 to 850,000 clones, with around 87% as singletons. The same sample was also studied in work on human thymus T cells.

The source of this sequence is a boy under three years old with a congenital heart defect. Sequenced sample: thymocytes. This rearrangement joins TRBV6-6 to TRBJ1-4; 7 bases fit TRBD1. CDR3 region: CASSYLPGQHEKLFF. In DNA form, the CDR3 reads TGTGCCAGCAGTTACTTACCGGGACAGCATGAAAAACTGTTTTTT.